The 31 T cell receptor beta chains below come from one sample, sequenced in a study of cytomegalovirus exposure and HLA in healthy donors. 60 Vbeta and 13 Jbeta primers were used in PCR. Using immunoSEQ multiplex PCR, the repertoire was profiled, and TCRdb retains in-frame clones only, with some absent. The sample yields 120,000 to 150,000 clones, roughly 80% seen once. The specimen was PBMCs. These receptors were collected from a woman aged 25 to 39 in good health and CMV-seronegative.

This clone was detected only once. The chain couples TRBV5-1 to TRBJ2-1, with 13 bases aligning to TRBD2. The germline CDR1 and CDR2 sequences are SGHRS and YFSETQ. V was pared by 3 bases and J by 4 bases, with 1 base of the junction left unmatched. The CDR3 has 15 amino acids. For the CDR3, the DNA is TGCGCCAGCAGCTGGGGACTAGCGGGATACAATGAGCAGTTCTTC. The encoded protein is CASSWGLAGYNEQFF.

The chain couples TRBV5-6 to TRBJ2-2; 9 bases are shared with TRBD1. V lost 2 bases and J lost 0; bases outside the gene matches: 8. Germline values: CDR1 SGHDT, CDR2 YYEEEE. CDR3 length equals 18 residues. In DNA form, the CDR3 reads TGTGCCAGCAGCTTCACAGGGGGCGATTTGGCGAACACCGGGGAGCTGTTTTTT. The encoded protein is CASSFTGGDLANTGELFF.

V gene TRBV18 combines with J gene TRBJ2-1; tentatively, D is TRBD2 (6 bases). Germline V gives CDR1 KGHSH, CDR2 LQKENI. V was shortened by 1 base and J by 0 bases, with 13 bases between the two germline ends. The CDR3 contains 17 residues. The CDR3 DNA follows: TGTGCCAGCTCACCACTCGCTAGCGCGGGCTCCTACAATGAGCAGTTCTTC. Its translation: CASSPLASAGSYNEQFF.

V gene TRBV30 combines with J gene TRBJ2-5; 10 nucleotides line up with TRBD1. V dropped 4 bases and J dropped 4; count of bases not matched to a gene: 6. This CDR3 is built from 14 residues. The germline V gene encodes CDR1 GTSNPN and CDR2 SVGIG (reference sequence). Here the CDR3 reads CAWTRQGAGETQYF. As DNA, the CDR3 is TGTGCCTGGACACGACAGGGGGCTGGAGAGACCCAGTACTTC.

The chain is built from TRBV19 and TRBJ2-1; D possibly corresponds to TRBD2 (5 bases). CDR1 and CDR2 from the germline V gene are LNHDA and SQIVND (reference sequence). The germline V and J ends were trimmed by 6 bases and 9 bases, with 15 bases remaining between them. This CDR3 comprises 13 residues. This chain's CDR3 is CASRNGMEAEQFF. As DNA, the CDR3 is TGTGCCAGTAGAAACGGGATGGAGGCTGAGCAGTTCTTC.

The chain has TRBV4-1 and TRBJ2-1; 9 positions match TRBD1. This CDR3 is built from 16 residues. V lost 3 bases and J lost 11; bases outside the gene matches: 14. CDR1 and CDR2 (germline): MGHRA, YSYEKL. The CDR3 DNA reads TGCGCCAGCAGCCATCCAGGCCGGGACAGGGTGATGAAGCAGTTCTTC. Translated: CASSHPGRDRVMKQFF.

The V gene is TRBV7-9, the J gene TRBJ1-1; D call uncertain. The CDR3 is 12 residues long. The germline V and J ends were trimmed by 4 bases and 4 bases, with 7 bases remaining between them. Germline loops: CDR1 SEHNR, CDR2 FQNEAQ (reference sequence). CDR3 sequence: CASSSRATEAFF. CDR3 coding DNA: TGTGCCAGCAGCTCGAGGGCCACTGAAGCTTTCTTT.

The rearrangement joins TRBV10-3 to TRBJ2-3; D uncertain. This CDR3 contains 12 residues. V lost 4 bases, J lost 6 bases, and 8 bases lay in between. The germline CDR1 and CDR2 sequences are ENHRY and SYGVKD. The CDR3 loop reads CAISGDGDTQYF. DNA for the CDR3: TGTGCCATCAGTGGAGACGGGGATACGCAGTATTTT.

The chain uses TRBV2 and TRBJ2-7; 8 nucleotides match TRBD1. V gave up 5 bases and J gave up 3 bases; unmatched junction bases: 12. Per the germline V gene, CDR1 is SNHLY and CDR2 is FYNNEI. The CDR3 loop spans 16 amino acids. The chain's CDR3 is CASSLPSDRGSYEQYF. Written as DNA, the CDR3 is TGTGCCAGCAGTCTGCCGTCCGACAGGGGAAGCTACGAGCAGTACTTC.

This clone was detected a few times. CDR3 sequence reads: CASSESVGELFF. CDR3 DNA sequence: TGTGCCAGCAGTGAATCGGTAGGGGAGCTGTTTTTT. The V and J genes are TRBV2 and TRBJ2-2; D unresolved. Germline-derived CDR1 and CDR2 are SNHLY and FYNNEI. The V gene lost 2 bases and the J gene lost 8 bases, with 6 bases spanning the gap. The CDR3 totals 12 residues.

The rearrangement joins TRBV18 to TRBJ2-1, with 8 bases fitting TRBD2. There are 14 residues in the CDR3. V was clipped by 8 bases and J by 1 base; unmatched bases: 4. Germline CDR1 reads KGHSH; CDR2 reads LQKENI. The CDR3 reads CASTTSGSYNEQFF. As DNA, the CDR3 is TGTGCCAGCACTACTAGCGGATCCTACAATGAGCAGTTCTTC.

The V call is TRBV7-2, the J call TRBJ2-2, with 10 positions matching TRBD1. This CDR3 is built from 18 residues. Looked up from germline, CDR1 is SGHTA and CDR2 is FQGNSA. V shed 5 bases, J shed 2 bases, and the junction held 11 bases outside the gene matches. CDR3 DNA: TGTGCCAGCAGCCCTAGACAGGGGGCCCTTACCAACACCGGGGAGCTGTTTTTT. The encoded protein is CASSPRQGALTNTGELFF.

The chain links TRBV5-1 to TRBJ2-1, with D possibly being TRBD1 (6 bases). The V end was cut by 0 bases, the J end by 7 bases, with 14 bases between. The V gene's germline CDR1 is SGHRS and CDR2 YFSETQ. CDR3 length equals 15 residues. The CDR3 DNA reads TGCGCCAGCAGCTTGGCAAATACAGGGACGAATGAGCAGTTCTTC. Translated, it gives CASSLANTGTNEQFF. The full variable domain, completed using reference TRBV5-1 and TRBJ2-1, is KAGVTQTPRYLIKTRGQQVTLSCSPISGHRSVSWYQQTPGQGLQFLFEYFSETQRNKGNFPGRFSGRQFSNSRSEMNVSTLELGDSALYLCASSLANTGTNEQFFGPGTRLTVL.

The chain links TRBV7-2 to TRBJ1-1; 7 positions match TRBD1. CDR1 and CDR2 (germline): SGHTA, FQGNSA. The CDR3 is made up of 13 amino acids. The junction had 9 bases not matched to a gene; V was cut back by 2 bases and J by 12 bases. The CDR3 DNA is TGTGCCAGCAGCTTACAGGGGGTACGTTGGACTTTCTTT. Translating gives CASSLQGVRWTFF.

The chain couples TRBV5-1 to TRBJ2-5, with TRBD1 identical over 10 bases. Germline V gene data show CDR1 as SGHRS and CDR2 as YFSETQ. The length of the CDR3 is 15 residues. Unmatched junction bases numbered 8, after V lost 4 bases and J lost 5 bases. The DNA of the CDR3 is TGCGCCAGCAGCACGGACAGGGGGTGGACGGAGACCCAGTACTTC. As protein: CASSTDRGWTETQYF.

This clone was detected only once. The V and J genes are TRBV10-2 and TRBJ2-2; 13 bases line up with TRBD2. J was trimmed by 4 bases and V by 5 bases; bases with no gene match: 1. The CDR3 length is 15 residues. Looked up from germline, CDR1 is WSHSY and CDR2 is SAAADI. The DNA of the CDR3 is TGCGCCAGCAGTTGGACTAGCGGGGGCACCGGGGAGCTGTTTTTT. As protein: CASSWTSGGTGELFF.

The chain carries TRBV2 and TRBJ1-6; no firm D call. Trimming removed 3 bases from V and 7 bases from J, with 16 bases in between. The CDR3 sequence is 16 residues long. Germline lookup yields CDR1 SNHLY and CDR2 FYNNEI. DNA of the CDR3: TGTGCCAGCAGTGACCCCCGATGGGCAGTGAATTCACCCCTCCACTTT. This gives the protein CASSDPRWAVNSPLHF.

This sequence joins TRBV4-3 and TRBJ2-7, with a weak D call TRBD1 (6 bases). Germline lookup yields CDR1 LGHNA and CDR2 YSLEER. The CDR3 totals 15 residues. V was trimmed by 3 bases and J by 2 bases, leaving 14 bases between them. DNA for the CDR3: TGCGCCAGCAGCCAGATACAGGGATCCCCCTACGAGCAGTACTTC. The encoded protein is CASSQIQGSPYEQYF.

This chain links TRBV5-1 with TRBJ2-3; D is possibly TRBD2 (6 bases). Germline CDR1 is SGHRS and CDR2 is YFSETQ. V was clipped by 0 bases and J by 2 bases, with 13 bases between them. The CDR3 extends over 16 amino acids. CDR3 region: CASSLGGGENTDTQYF. Here the CDR3 DNA reads TGCGCCAGCAGCTTGGGCGGCGGGGAGAACACAGATACGCAGTATTTT.

The V and J genes are TRBV5-6 and TRBJ2-5; 9 nucleotides match TRBD2. Germline lookup yields CDR1 SGHDT and CDR2 YYEEEE. V lost 4 bases, J lost 3 bases, and 4 bases stayed unmatched. This CDR3 has 14 amino acids. CDR3 loop: CASSPWTSEETQYF. The CDR3, as DNA: TGTGCCAGCAGCCCCTGGACTAGCGAAGAGACCCAGTACTTC.

The chain employs TRBV7-9 and TRBJ2-1; D might be TRBD2 (5 bases). This CDR3 has 15 amino acids. Between the trimmed V and J ends, which lost 1 base and 7 bases, there was a span of 14 bases. From germline, CDR1 is SEHNR and CDR2 FQNEAQ (reference sequence). CDR3 in DNA: TGTGCCAGCAGCTTAGGAGGGTCTGGTCGGAATGAGCAGTTCTTC. This sequence encodes CASSLGGSGRNEQFF. The variable domain in full, with the rest retrieved from reference TRBV7-9 and TRBJ2-1, is DTGVSQNPRHKITKRGQNVTFRCDPISEHNRLYWYRQTLGQGPEFLTYFQNEAQLEKSRLLSDRFSAERPKGSFSTLEIQRTEQGDSAMYLCASSLGGSGRNEQFFGPGTRLTVL.

J is TRBJ1-6 and V is TRBV18; 8 nucleotides line up with TRBD1. The CDR3 is 15 residues long. The germline CDR1 and CDR2 sequences are KGHSH and LQKENI. V shed 6 bases and J 5 bases; nucleotides not matched to a gene: 6. The chain's CDR3 is CASSDATGDNSPLHF. CDR3 nucleotide sequence: TGTGCCAGCTCGGATGCGACAGGGGATAATTCACCCCTCCACTTT.

This rearrangement joins TRBV21-1 to TRBJ1-1; the table's D call, TRBD1, has no DNA check behind it. TRBV21-1 is noted as a pseudogene. The length of the CDR3 is 15 residues. CDR3 nucleotide sequence: TGTGCCAGCAGCAAAATGAAGGGGGTGAACACTGAAGCTTTCTTT. The encoded protein is CASSKMKGVNTEAFF.

The chain has TRBV2 and TRBJ2-1; TRBD2 is a possible D gene (5 bases). This CDR3 region has 14 residues. The V gene lost 6 bases and the J gene lost 5 bases, with 14 bases spanning the gap. Per germline, CDR1 SNHLY and CDR2 FYNNEI. The CDR3 here is CASSDLDGNNEQFF. CDR3 coding DNA: TGTGCCAGCAGCGACCTAGACGGGAACAATGAGCAGTTCTTC.

This chain links TRBV9 with TRBJ1-2, with a weak D call TRBD1 (5 bases). Deletions cut 4 bases from V and 4 bases from J, with 17 bases between. The CDR3 is 15 amino acids. Germline lookup yields CDR1 SGDLS and CDR2 YYNGEE. The CDR3 DNA follows: TGTGCCAGCAGCACCCCGGGACTCGTGGTCTATGGCTACACCTTC. Amino acids: CASSTPGLVVYGYTF.

This CDR3 is CASSTGGSYEQYF. CDR3 coding DNA: TGTGCCAGCAGTACAGGGGGCTCCTACGAGCAGTACTTC. The rearrangement joins TRBV27 to TRBJ2-7, with 8 nucleotides matching TRBD1. The V segment lost 5 bases and the J segment 0 bases; nucleotides outside the gene matches: 0. CDR3 size: 13 residues. Germline CDR1 and CDR2: MNHEY and SMNVEV (reference sequence).

V and J are TRBV30 and TRBJ1-6; 8 bases align to TRBD1. CDR1 is GTSNPN and CDR2 is SVGIG in the germline V gene (reference sequence). V lost 2 bases to trimming and J lost 4 bases; unmatched junction nucleotides: 4. The CDR3 has 15 residues. The CDR3 sequence: CAWSMGQAYNSPLHF. CDR3 nucleotides: TGTGCCTGGAGTATGGGACAGGCTTATAATTCACCCCTCCACTTT.

V is TRBV23-1 and J is TRBJ1-2, with 7 nucleotides matching TRBD1. TRBV23-1 is recorded as an ORF, its role being uncertain. The CDR3 runs to 19 residues. J lost 4 bases, V lost 6 bases, and 23 bases had no gene match. CDR3 sequence (DNA): TGCGCCAGCAGCGACTTAAACACGGGACAGAGCTCCACCGGCTATGGCTACACCTTC. It yields the protein CASSDLNTGQSSTGYGYTF.

The V call is TRBV7-6, the J call TRBJ2-1; 10 nucleotides align to TRBD2. CDR1 and CDR2 (germline): SGHVS, FNYEAQ. Germline trimming cut 6 bases from V and 8 bases from J; bases unmatched to any gene: 16. The CDR3 is 17 amino acids. This CDR3 is CASSLPLAGVRRDEQFF. The CDR3, as DNA: TGTGCCAGCAGTTTGCCCCTAGCGGGAGTAAGGAGGGATGAGCAGTTCTTC.

The genes are TRBV7-9 and TRBJ2-1; D is unclear. CDR1 and CDR2 from the germline V gene are SEHNR and FQNEAQ (reference sequence). V was clipped by 3 bases and J by 6 bases, with 9 bases between them. The CDR3 loop spans 13 amino acids. The DNA for the CDR3 is TGTGCCAGCAGCTTTCAACAGAGCAATGAGCAGTTCTTC. It translates to CASSFQQSNEQFF.

The chain carries TRBV19 and TRBJ1-5; D not resolved. This CDR3 region has 13 residues. Germline CDR1 LNHDA, CDR2 SQIVND (reference sequence). V gave up 5 bases and J gave up 1 base, with 6 bases separating them. Written as DNA, the CDR3 is TGTGCCAGTAGTTCGTCGAGCAATCAGCCCCAGCATTTT. Translation: CASSSSSNQPQHF.